This is a list of T cell receptor beta chains from one sample in a study of response to subunit inactivated influenza vaccine. TCRdb independently ran MiXCR on the RT-PCR reads; one entry per CDR3 protein. The table lists 540,000 or so distinct CDR3 sequences, over 10% of them singletons. Source: PBMCs from blood, taken around seven weeks after vaccination. The receptors derive from a man aged 50-59 years who received an inactivated influenza vaccine. Each CDR3 is given with its conserved first and last residue. Each record gives: J gene, V gene, D gene, clone size, CDR3 DNA, CDR3 protein. A D gene is named only where the DNA matches it firmly. Size values are once, few and many counts, or a class for expanded clones, and some rows have none.

J: TRBJ1-6
V: TRBV5-1
D: -
size: -
DNA: TGCGCCAGCAGCTTGGATCTGGTTTCCTATAATTCACCCCTCCACTTT
CDR3: CASSLDLVSYNSPLHF

J: TRBJ2-7
V: TRBV4-2
D: TRBD2
size: few
DNA: TGTGCCAGCAGCCAAGATGCGACTAGCGGTGCCTACGAGCAGTACTTC
CDR3: CASSQDATSGAYEQYF

J: TRBJ1-5
V: TRBV6-1
D: -
size: many
DNA: TGTGCCAGCAGTGCAGGTAGCAATCAGCCCCAGCATTTT
CDR3: CASSAGSNQPQHF

J: TRBJ1-6
V: TRBV6-2/TRBV6-3
D: TRBD1
size: -
DNA: TGTGCCAGCAGTTACATACAGGGGGCCAGGAAAGTTACCTCACCCCTCCACTTT
CDR3: CASSYIQGARKVTSPLHF

J: TRBJ2-7
V: TRBV18
D: TRBD1
size: few
DNA: TGTGCCAGCTCACCTGCAGGGGGCTACGAGCAGTACTTC
CDR3: CASSPAGGYEQYF

J: TRBJ1-6
V: TRBV7-2
D: -
size: -
DNA: TGTGCCAGCAGCCAAATGCGGGTTAATTCACCCCTCCACTTT
CDR3: CASSQMRVNSPLHF

J: TRBJ2-7
V: TRBV2
D: TRBD1
size: -
DNA: TGTGCCAGCAAAATGACCCGACAGGGGAGAGGGGGCGAGCAGTACTTC
CDR3: CASKMTRQGRGGEQYF

J: TRBJ2-3
V: TRBV6-6
D: -
size: few
DNA: TGTGCCAGCAGTGACGTGGGGACAGATACGCAGTATTTT
CDR3: CASSDVGTDTQYF

J: TRBJ2-6
V: TRBV6-5
D: -
size: -
DNA: TGTGCCAGCAGTTACGCCGCCCCGGGGTTGAACTCTGGGGCCAACGTCCTGACTTTC
CDR3: CASSYAAPGLNSGANVLTF

J: TRBJ2-1
V: TRBV24-1
D: TRBD2
size: -
DNA: TGTGCCACCAGCGCCGCGGGACTAGCGGGAGTACGCAATGAGCAGTTCTTC
CDR3: CATSAAGLAGVRNEQFF

J: TRBJ2-1
V: TRBV12-3/TRBV12-4
D: TRBD1
size: many
DNA: TGTGCCAGCAGTGCCCCGGGACAGGCCTCCTACAATGAGCAGTTCTTC
CDR3: CASSAPGQASYNEQFF

J: TRBJ2-5
V: TRBV5-6
D: -
size: few
DNA: TGTGCCAGCAGCTTGAGCCTAAGTATAGAAGAGGAGACCCAGTACTTC
CDR3: CASSLSLSIEEETQYF

J: TRBJ1-2
V: TRBV6-1
D: TRBD1
size: many
DNA: TGTGCCAGCAGCTCCGGGACAGGGGCTTGGGGCTACACCTTC
CDR3: CASSSGTGAWGYTF

J: TRBJ2-7
V: TRBV19
D: -
size: -
DNA: TGTGCCAGTAGCGCTTCACGAGGGAACTACGAGCAGTACTTC
CDR3: CASSASRGNYEQYF

J: TRBJ1-1
V: TRBV18
D: -
size: few
DNA: TGTGCCAGCTCACCCCTCCCTGAGAACACTGAAGCTTTCTTT
CDR3: CASSPLPENTEAFF

J: TRBJ2-5
V: TRBV25-1
D: TRBD2
size: many
DNA: TGTGCCAGCAGTGATGCGAGCGGGAGAGCGGAGACCCAGTACTTC
CDR3: CASSDASGRAETQYF

J: TRBJ2-3
V: TRBV4-2
D: -
size: once
DNA: TGTGCCAGCAGCCAAGAAGGGCCAGGTACAGATACGCAGTATTTT
CDR3: CASSQEGPGTDTQYF

J: TRBJ2-7
V: TRBV12-3/TRBV12-4
D: -
size: -
DNA: TGTGCCAGCAGTTTTAGACAGTACTCCTACGAGCAGTACTTC
CDR3: CASSFRQYSYEQYF

J: TRBJ1-5
V: TRBV20-1
D: TRBD1
size: many
DNA: TGCAGTGCTAGTAGGGGACTTTTGGGACAGAATCAGCCCCAGCATTTT
CDR3: CSASRGLLGQNQPQHF

J: TRBJ2-1
V: TRBV12-3/TRBV12-4
D: -
size: -
DNA: TGTGCCAGCACCCCGGGTGGGCCGCTGGGGAGATTGGCCAATGAGCAGTTCTTC
CDR3: CASTPGGPLGRLANEQFF

J: TRBJ2-7
V: TRBV20-1
D: TRBD1
size: few
DNA: TGCAGTGCTAGAGATCTGGACAGGGCCGGTATCTACGAGCAGTACTTC
CDR3: CSARDLDRAGIYEQYF

J: TRBJ1-1
V: TRBV5-1
D: -
size: many
DNA: TGCGCCAGCAGCTCAACCATGAACACTGAAGCTTTCTTT
CDR3: CASSSTMNTEAFF

J: TRBJ2-5
V: TRBV9
D: TRBD2
size: -
DNA: TGTGCCAGCAGCGTCGGTCTAGCGGGGGGCAGAGAGACCCAGTACTTC
CDR3: CASSVGLAGGRETQYF

J: TRBJ1-1
V: TRBV29-1
D: -
size: -
DNA: TGCAGCGTTGAGGGGAACAGGCAAACTGAAGCTTTCTTT
CDR3: CSVEGNRQTEAFF

J: TRBJ2-5
V: TRBV7-2
D: TRBD2
size: -
DNA: TGTGCCAGCAGCCCAGGTGGGACTAGCCGAGCCGGAACCCAGTACTTC
CDR3: CASSPGGTSRAGTQYF

J: TRBJ2-1
V: TRBV20-1
D: TRBD2
size: -
DNA: TGCAGTGCTAGAACTAGCGGGGGGGCCGGGGCTGATGAGCAGTTCTTC
CDR3: CSARTSGGAGADEQFF

J: TRBJ2-3
V: TRBV7-7
D: TRBD2
size: many
DNA: TGTGCTAGCAGCCCACTAGCGGGGGTTGCAGATACGCAGTATTTT
CDR3: CASSPLAGVADTQYF

J: TRBJ2-1
V: TRBV11-2
D: TRBD2
size: many
DNA: TGTGCCAGCAGCTTAGGGGTCATAGCGGGGGGGCCCCGCAATGAGCAGTTCTTC
CDR3: CASSLGVIAGGPRNEQFF

J: TRBJ2-1
V: TRBV5-1
D: TRBD1
size: many
DNA: TGCGCCAGCAGCCTGGGGGGACAGGGTTTTTCCTATGAGCAGTTCTTC
CDR3: CASSLGGQGFSYEQFF

J: TRBJ2-1
V: TRBV20-1
D: -
size: few
DNA: TGCAGTGCCAAGCTTGGGACCCTACGGTGGAATGAGCAGTTCTTC
CDR3: CSAKLGTLRWNEQFF

J: TRBJ1-6
V: TRBV20-1
D: -
size: -
DNA: TGCAGTGCTAGGACGGGAGGTGCCTATGGGTCACCCCTCCACTTT
CDR3: CSARTGGAYGSPLHF

J: TRBJ2-3
V: TRBV5-4
D: -
size: -
DNA: TGTGCCAGCACCCTTCGAGGGGGAGGAGATACGCAGTATTTT
CDR3: CASTLRGGGDTQYF

J: TRBJ2-5
V: TRBV20-1
D: -
size: -
DNA: TGCAGTGCCGAAAGACAGACACAAGAGACCCAGTACTTC
CDR3: CSAERQTQETQYF

J: TRBJ2-2
V: TRBV12-3/TRBV12-4
D: TRBD1
size: few
DNA: TGTGCCAGCAGTTTAGCGCCGGGACAGGGAGTCGCCGGGGAGCTGTTTTTT
CDR3: CASSLAPGQGVAGELFF

J: TRBJ2-3
V: TRBV27
D: -
size: -
DNA: TGTGCCAGCAGTCCGGACAGCCTGAAGATCACAGATACGCAGTATTTT
CDR3: CASSPDSLKITDTQYF